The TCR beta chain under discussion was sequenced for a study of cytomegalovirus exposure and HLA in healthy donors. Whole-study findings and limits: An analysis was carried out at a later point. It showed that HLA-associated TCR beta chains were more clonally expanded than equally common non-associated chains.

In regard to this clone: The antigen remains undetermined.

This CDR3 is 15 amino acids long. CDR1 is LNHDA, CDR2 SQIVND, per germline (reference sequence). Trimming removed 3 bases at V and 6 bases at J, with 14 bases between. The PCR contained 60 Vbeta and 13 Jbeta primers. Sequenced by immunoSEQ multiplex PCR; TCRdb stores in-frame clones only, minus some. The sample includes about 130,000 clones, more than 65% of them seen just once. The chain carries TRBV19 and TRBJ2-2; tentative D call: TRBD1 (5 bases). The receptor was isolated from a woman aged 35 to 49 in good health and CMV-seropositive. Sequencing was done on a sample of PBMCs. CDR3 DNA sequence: TGTGCCAGTAGTATGTCGGACGTGGGGCCCGGGGAGCTGTTTTTT. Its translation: CASSMSDVGPGELFF.